The present TCR beta chain was sequenced within a study of early T cells in non-severe SARS-CoV-2 infection. About the study: Sequencing input comprised bulk RNA from unsorted whole blood; chain pairing was not available.

With 3 bases clipped from V and 4 bases from J, the junction kept 12 bases outside the gene matches. Germline assignment: CDR1 LNHDA and CDR2 SQIVND (reference sequence). CDR3 length equals 18 residues. MiXCR, run by TCRdb on the 5' RACE reads, gives a single entry per CDR3 protein. The table shows around 60,000 distinct CDR3 sequences, with roughly 10% occurring only once. Source material: whole blood. The source is an adult who was a healthcare worker with PCR-confirmed SARS-CoV-2 infection or an uninfected control (not recorded which). The chain recombines TRBV19 with TRBJ2-5; 12 nucleotides line up with TRBD2. The CDR3 region is CASSIELAGGGLLETQYF. CDR3 in DNA: TGTGCCAGTAGTATTGAACTAGCGGGAGGTGGCCTCCTAGAGACCCAGTACTTC. Drawing the rest from reference TRBV19 and TRBJ2-5, the complete variable domain is DGGITQSPKYLFRKEGQNVTLSCEQNLNHDAMYWYRQDPGQGLRLIYYSQIVNDFQKGDIAEGYSVSREKKESFPLTVTSAQKNPTAFYLCASSIELAGGGLLETQYFGPGTRLLVL.